The present T cell receptor beta chain was sequenced within a study of multiple sclerosis patients with progressive multifocal leukoencephalopathy. This CDR3 has 16 amino acids. Trimming took off 0 bases at V and 2 bases at J, with 11 bases between the two ends. The germline gives CDR1 LGHNA, CDR2 YSLEER. Here immunoSEQ multiplex PCR was the method, and the copy in TCRdb shows in-frame clones only, minus some. Of 25,000 to 35,000 clones listed, nearly 95% are singletons. Time point denoted: before natalizumab initiation. The chain joins TRBV4-3 to TRBJ2-1; tentatively, D is TRBD2 (5 bases). The sequence derives from a young man with multiple sclerosis. Input material: PBMCs. The CDR3 DNA follows: TGCGCCAGCAGCCAAGATCGGTCAGCGGCCTACAATGAGCAGTTCTTC. Residues: CASSQDRSAAYNEQFF.